The 7 T cell receptor beta chains below come from one sample, sequenced in a study of metastatic and nonmetastatic thyroid tumors. Thyroid surgery was preceded by no treatment in any patient. TCRdb reanalyzed the PCR reads with MiXCR. This table holds about 93,000 clones, approximately 9% found once. Sequenced sample: blood. The source is a female donor with papillary thyroid cancer or a benign thyroid nodule (not recorded which). Some clones in this sample may be carry-over from other donors' samples.

This clone was picked up many times. The rearrangement links TRBV7-3 to TRBJ1-1; TRBD1 might be the D (5 bases). Between the trimmed V and J ends, which lost 2 bases and 1 base, there was a span of 8 bases. Germline CDR1 is SGHTA and CDR2 is FQGTGA. The CDR3 has 14 amino acids. In DNA form, the CDR3 reads TGTGCCAGCAGCTTATTGGGGGGGAACACTGAAGCTTTCTTT. It encodes CASSLLGGNTEAFF.

This clone was counted ten times or more. The chain links TRBV6-1 to TRBJ2-7; 11 bases are a match to TRBD1. This CDR3 has 14 amino acids. V was pared by 7 bases and J by 6 bases, with 8 bases of the junction left unmatched. Germline-derived CDR1 and CDR2 are MNHNS and SASEGT. The CDR3 DNA is TGTGCCAGCACCCTGGACAGGGGGCGTCTCGAGCAGTACTTC. This encodes CASTLDRGRLEQYF.

This clone was recorded a few times. The chain has TRBV13 and TRBJ1-2, with D unclear. The germline V gene encodes CDR1 PRHDT and CDR2 FYEKMQ (reference sequence). V shed 3 bases and J shed 8 bases, with 16 bases lying between them. This CDR3 comprises 14 residues. Here the CDR3 DNA reads TGTGCCAGCAGCTTTAGGCTTGGAGGGTGGGGCTACACCTTC. This gives the protein CASSFRLGGWGYTF. The variable domain in full, with the rest retrieved from reference TRBV13 and TRBJ1-2, is AAGVIQSPRHLIKEKRETATLKCYPIPRHDTVYWYQQGPGQDPQFLISFYEKMQSDKGSIPDRFSAQQFSDYHSELNMSSLELGDSALYFCASSFRLGGWGYTFGSGTRLTVV.

This clone was observed a handful of times. The V and J genes are TRBV29-1 and TRBJ2-7, with 9 positions matching TRBD1. Germline CDR1 and CDR2: SQVTM and ANQGSEA. J was trimmed by 5 bases and V by 7 bases; bases with no gene match: 6. This CDR3 region has 12 residues. The CDR3 nucleotides are TGCAGCGCCTCCGGACAGGGGCACGAGCAGTACTTC. Translated: CSASGQGHEQYF.

The table lists this clone with many counts. The J gene is TRBJ1-1, the V gene TRBV11-2; D is undetermined. The germline gives CDR1 SGHAT, CDR2 FQNNGV. V dropped 2 bases and J dropped 1 base, with 8 bases sitting between them. The CDR3 contains 14 residues. This CDR3 is CASSLQAANTEAFF. The DNA for the CDR3 is TGTGCCAGCAGCTTACAGGCGGCGAACACTGAAGCTTTCTTT.

This clone was seen ten or more times. The gene calls are TRBV5-6 and TRBJ2-7; D not resolved. The CDR3 sequence is 17 residues long. Trimming stripped 0 bases from V and 0 bases from J, with 16 bases between. Germline V gene lookup returns CDR1 SGHDT and CDR2 YYEEEE. The CDR3 sequence is CASSLAASGSLSYEQYF. The CDR3 DNA reads as TGTGCCAGCAGCTTGGCCGCGTCAGGTTCCCTCTCCTACGAGCAGTACTTC.

This clone was found a few times. The chain links TRBV7-9 to TRBJ1-3; D unclear. Trimming took off 7 bases at V and 3 bases at J, with 13 bases between the two ends. Germline CDR1 and CDR2: SEHNR and FQNEAQ (reference sequence). This CDR3 is built from 14 residues. The DNA for the CDR3 is TGTGCCAGCACCCCACGGGGTGATGGAAACACCATATATTTT. Translating it yields CASTPRGDGNTIYF.